The 22 T cell receptor beta chains presented below share a single source sample, sequenced in a study of shared clonotypes between healthy human individuals. Libraries were prepared by immunoSEQ multiplex PCR; TCRdb keeps only in-frame clonotypes and omits some of them. The profile shows fewer than 1.8 million clones, roughly 98.5% of them singletons. Material: naive CD4+ T cells sorted from blood. As for subset: CD45RA+ positively selected. The receptors originated from a man in his thirties or forties in good health.

CDR3 DNA: TGTGTCAGAAGCTTAGGCCCCGGACAGCTAAATCAGCCCCAGCATTTT. The encoded protein is CVRSLGPGQLNQPQHF. The genes are TRBV7-5 and TRBJ1-5; the table gives TRBD1 as D, unverified against the DNA. TRBV7-5 is a recognized pseudogene. This CDR3 is built from 16 residues.

The genes are TRBV5-1 and TRBJ1-1; possible D gene TRBD1, 5 bases. The CDR3 is 15 residues long. Germline assignment: CDR1 SGHRS and CDR2 YFSETQ. V was trimmed by 6 bases and J by 0 bases, leaving 15 bases between them. As DNA, the CDR3 is TGCGCCAGCACCCTGGGGACGGGAATGAACACTGAAGCTTTCTTT. Its translation is CASTLGTGMNTEAFF.

This clone was detected once. The chain uses TRBV6-5 and TRBJ2-7; TRBD1 matches at 7 bases. The CDR3 has 16 amino acids. Trimming cost V 0 bases and J 0 bases; bases outside gene matches: 5. Germline V gives CDR1 MNHEY, CDR2 SVGAGI. The CDR3 nucleotides read TGTGCCAGCAGTTACTCGAGTGGGGACAGCTCCTACGAGCAGTACTTC. It specifies CASSYSSGDSSYEQYF.

The chain recombines TRBV18 with TRBJ1-5, with D hard to call. Deletions cut 1 base from V and 0 bases from J, with 7 bases between. Germline V gene lookup returns CDR1 KGHSH and CDR2 LQKENI. The CDR3 is made up of 15 amino acids. The CDR3 region has the DNA TGTGCCAGCTCACCACACGCAGATAGCAATCAGCCCCAGCATTTT. Translated: CASSPHADSNQPQHF.

This chain connects TRBV9 to TRBJ1-5; 7 positions agree with TRBD1. Germline CDR1 is SGDLS and CDR2 is YYNGEE. The ends lost 3 bases at V and 5 bases at J; junction bases unmatched: 8. The CDR3 has 15 amino acids. The CDR3 DNA reads as TGTGCCAGCAGCGAAAAGTCAGGGGGGGATCAGCCCCAGCATTTT. Residues: CASSEKSGGDQPQHF.

The chain is built from TRBV30 and TRBJ2-1; TRBD2 matches 8 bases. The V gene's germline CDR1 is GTSNPN and CDR2 SVGIG (reference sequence). This CDR3 comprises 15 residues. V trimming: 4 bases; J trimming: 0 bases; junction bases outside the gene matches: 5. The CDR3 sequence is CAWTAGLVSYNEQFF. Written as DNA, the CDR3 is TGTGCCTGGACGGCGGGACTAGTCTCCTACAATGAGCAGTTCTTC.

This chain connects TRBV28 to TRBJ2-3, with unresolved D. Germline V lookup: CDR1 MDHEN, CDR2 SYDVKM. The CDR3 totals 12 residues. With 6 bases removed from V and 4 bases from J, the gap between germline ends came to 8 bases. The CDR3 region has the DNA TGTGCCAGCAGCTCCCTAGCAGATACGCAGTATTTT. Translated: CASSSLADTQYF.

The V gene is TRBV6-5, the J gene TRBJ2-3; no firm D call. This CDR3 region has 13 residues. Per the germline V gene, CDR1 is MNHEY and CDR2 is SVGAGI. V was trimmed by 7 bases and J by 0 bases, leaving 8 bases between them. The CDR3 region is CASTRPSTDTQYF. The CDR3 DNA is TGTGCCAGCACGCGGCCTAGCACAGATACGCAGTATTTT.

This clone has just one count. Germline is not matched at one junction end, which may reflect a read error. V usage is TRBV5-8 and J usage is TRBJ2-1, with D unclear. The CDR3 totals 13 residues. CDR1 is SGHTS and CDR2 is YDEGEE in the germline V gene. Here the CDR3 DNA reads TGTGCCAGCAGTTTGGGGTCTTACAATGAGCAGTTCTTC. Encoded protein: CASSLGSYNEQFF.

The chain joins TRBV23-1 to TRBJ2-7, with D possibly called TRBD1 or TRBD2 (5 bases each). TRBV23-1 is given ORF status, its function remaining uncertain. Trimming removed 11 bases from V and 6 bases from J, with 26 bases in between. The CDR3 contains 15 residues. CDR3 protein: CAGWWGCLASGEQYF. The CDR3 DNA reads as TGCGCCGGATGGTGGGGGTGTTTAGCGTCTGGCGAGCAGTACTTC.

J is TRBJ2-1 and V is TRBV10-3; weak D call: TRBD1 (6 bases). The V gene lost 7 bases and the J gene lost 0 bases, with 7 bases spanning the gap. CDR3 length equals 13 residues. Germline V gene data show CDR1 as ENHRY and CDR2 as SYGVKD. CDR3 protein: CAIMDSSYNEQFF. The CDR3 bases are TGTGCCATCATGGACAGCTCCTACAATGAGCAGTTCTTC.

The V call is TRBV15, the J call TRBJ1-1; D remains ambiguous. The CDR3 has 14 amino acids. Germline V gene lookup returns CDR1 LNHNV and CDR2 YYDKDF (reference sequence). The V and J ends lost 0 bases and 3 bases respectively, with 8 bases between them. The CDR3, as DNA: TGTGCCACCAGCAGAGAATATGGTGACACTGAAGCTTTCTTT. This gives the protein CATSREYGDTEAFF.

This chain joins TRBV2 and TRBJ1-5; 9 positions match TRBD1. After removal of 5 bases from V and 2 bases from J, the junction contained 4 bases not matched to a gene. This CDR3 is built from 15 residues. The V gene's germline CDR1 is SNHLY and CDR2 FYNNEI. DNA of the CDR3: TGTGCCAGCAGTAACAGGGGGCCGGGCAATCAGCCCCAGCATTTT. Translation gives CASSNRGPGNQPQHF.

This chain connects TRBV18 to TRBJ1-2, with D unresolved. Germline V gene data show CDR1 as KGHSH and CDR2 as LQKENI. Trimming shortened V by 3 bases and J by 0 bases, and 17 bases separated the two germline ends. The CDR3 spans 17 residues. The CDR3 region has the DNA TGTGCCAGCTCACCCCCGCGGGGATTCCAGACTAACTATGGCTACACCTTC. Protein product: CASSPPRGFQTNYGYTF.

V gene TRBV5-5 combines with J gene TRBJ2-3; tentatively, D is TRBD2 (6 bases). The germline V gene encodes CDR1 SGHKS and CDR2 YYEKEE (reference sequence). CDR3 length: 16 residues. V was trimmed by 4 bases and J by 3 bases, leaving 18 bases between them. The DNA of the CDR3 is TGTGCCAGCAGCCTCACACCGGGAGAGGCGACAGATACGCAGTATTTT. As protein: CASSLTPGEATDTQYF.

The chain is built from TRBV19 and TRBJ1-5; D ambiguous. Trimming stripped 7 bases from V and 2 bases from J, with 18 bases between. The CDR3 runs to 16 residues. CDR1 is LNHDA, CDR2 SQIVND, per germline (reference sequence). The CDR3 region is CASNNSNPRGNQPQHF. The CDR3 DNA sequence: TGTGCCAGTAACAACAGTAACCCCCGGGGCAATCAGCCCCAGCATTTT.

This rearrangement joins TRBV18 to TRBJ2-1, with TRBD2 matching 15 bases. J lost 7 bases, V lost 3 bases, and 13 bases had no gene match. This CDR3 has 19 amino acids. CDR1 and CDR2 from the germline V gene are KGHSH and LQKENI. The CDR3 DNA follows: TGTGCCAGCTCACCGAATACCGGGACTAGCGGGAGGTATGTAAATGAGCAGTTCTTC. It translates to CASSPNTGTSGRYVNEQFF.

The chain has TRBV30 and TRBJ2-3; 9 bases are shared with TRBD1. The CDR3 is 15 amino acids. CDR1 and CDR2 from the germline V gene are GTSNPN and SVGIG (reference sequence). The V segment lost 1 base and the J segment 3 bases; nucleotides outside the gene matches: 5. The CDR3 loop reads CAWSAGTGRTDTQYF. CDR3 sequence (DNA): TGTGCCTGGAGTGCTGGGACAGGGAGAACAGATACGCAGTATTTT.

The rearrangement uses TRBV7-2 and TRBJ2-7; 13 nucleotides match TRBD2. CDR1 and CDR2 (germline): SGHTA, FQGNSA. J gave up 4 bases and V 4 bases, and 7 bases lay outside the gene matches. The CDR3 loop spans 16 amino acids. In DNA, the CDR3 is TGTGCCAGCAGCTGGCAGACTAGCGGGAGGCCATACGAGCAGTACTTC. It yields the protein CASSWQTSGRPYEQYF.

V gene TRBV5-1 combines with J gene TRBJ2-1; 9 positions match TRBD2. The CDR3 extends over 13 amino acids. Germline-derived CDR1 and CDR2 are SGHRS and YFSETQ. V was clipped by 6 bases and J by 6 bases; unmatched bases: 4. The CDR3 region has the DNA TGCGCCAGCATGGGACTAGCAATCAATGAGCAGTTCTTC. Translated, it gives CASMGLAINEQFF.

The rearrangement uses TRBV10-2 and TRBJ1-3; weak D call: TRBD1 (6 bases). V was shortened by 7 bases and J by 0 bases, with 16 bases between the two germline ends. This CDR3 has 16 residues. In germline, CDR1 is WSHSY, CDR2 SAAADI. The CDR3 sequence: CASIRGPPSSGNTIYF. CDR3 nucleotide sequence: TGCGCCAGCATCCGGGGGCCTCCGAGCTCTGGAAACACCATATATTTT.

A word on this clone: A read error may account for a junction end that differs from germline. The J gene is TRBJ2-2, the V gene TRBV4-1; 9 nucleotides line up with TRBD2. The CDR3 sequence is 17 residues long. Germline V CDR1 and CDR2: MGHRA, YSYEKL. In DNA, the CDR3 is TGCGCCAGCAGCCTAACGGGCGGGAGGGCCAACACGGGGGAGCTGTTTTTT. Translated, it gives CASSLTGGRANTGELFF.